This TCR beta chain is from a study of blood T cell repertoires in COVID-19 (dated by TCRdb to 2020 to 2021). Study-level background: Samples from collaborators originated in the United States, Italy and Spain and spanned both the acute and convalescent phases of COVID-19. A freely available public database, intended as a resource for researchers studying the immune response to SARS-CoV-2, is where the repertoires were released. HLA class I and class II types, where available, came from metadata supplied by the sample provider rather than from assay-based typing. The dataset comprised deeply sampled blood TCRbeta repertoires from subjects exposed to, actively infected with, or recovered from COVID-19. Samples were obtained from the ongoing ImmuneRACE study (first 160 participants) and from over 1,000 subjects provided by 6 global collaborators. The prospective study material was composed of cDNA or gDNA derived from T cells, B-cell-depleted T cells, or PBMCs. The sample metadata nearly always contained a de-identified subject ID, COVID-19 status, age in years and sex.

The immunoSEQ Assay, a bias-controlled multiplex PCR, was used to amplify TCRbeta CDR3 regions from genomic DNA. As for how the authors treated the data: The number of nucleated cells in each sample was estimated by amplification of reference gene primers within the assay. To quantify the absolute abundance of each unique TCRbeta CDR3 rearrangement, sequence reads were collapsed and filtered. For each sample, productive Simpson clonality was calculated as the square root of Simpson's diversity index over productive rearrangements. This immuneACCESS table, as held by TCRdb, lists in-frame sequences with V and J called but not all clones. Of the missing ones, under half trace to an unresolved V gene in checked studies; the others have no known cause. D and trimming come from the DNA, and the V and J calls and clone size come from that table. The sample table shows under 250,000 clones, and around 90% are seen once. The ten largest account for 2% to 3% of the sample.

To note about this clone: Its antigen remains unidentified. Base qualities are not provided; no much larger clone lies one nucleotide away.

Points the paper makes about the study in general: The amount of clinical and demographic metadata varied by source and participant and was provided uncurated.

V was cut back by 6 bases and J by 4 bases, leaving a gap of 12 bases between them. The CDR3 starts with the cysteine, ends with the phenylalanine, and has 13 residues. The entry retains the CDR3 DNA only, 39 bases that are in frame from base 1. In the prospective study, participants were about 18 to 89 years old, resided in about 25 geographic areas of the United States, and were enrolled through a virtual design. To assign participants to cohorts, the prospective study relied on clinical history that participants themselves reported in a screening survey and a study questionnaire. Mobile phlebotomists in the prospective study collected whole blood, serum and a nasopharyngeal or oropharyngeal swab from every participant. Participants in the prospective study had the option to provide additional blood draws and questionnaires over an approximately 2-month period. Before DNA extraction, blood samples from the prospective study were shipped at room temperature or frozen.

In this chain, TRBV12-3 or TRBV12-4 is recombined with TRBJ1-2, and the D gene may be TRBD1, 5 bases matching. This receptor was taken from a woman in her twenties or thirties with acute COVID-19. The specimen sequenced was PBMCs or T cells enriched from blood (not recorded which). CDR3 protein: CASSLLGGYGYTF. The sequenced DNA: TGTGCCAGCAGCCTACTCGGGGGCTATGGCTACACCTTC.